This T cell receptor (beta chain) was observed in a study of shared clonotypes between healthy human individuals. Study details: Ranging from 18 to 49 in age, donors were a couple of women and a few men. Broader study findings: It was the non-shared clonotypes that had lower generation probabilities than clonotypes shared by all four donors.

Deep-level running was used for the assay. Study processing details: Filtering differed because ImmunoSEQ produced junction-only sequences that carried no quality scores. TCRdb's copy holds only in-frame clones and misses some; the assay was immunoSEQ multiplex PCR. V and J calls and clone size are as listed in that table; D and trimming were resolved from the DNA. The sample has fewer than 400,000 clones, approximately 79% seen once. A note on this clone: The antigen is undetermined.

The CDR3 length is 13 residues. This rearrangement joins TRBV7-5 to TRBJ2-6; TRBD1, as called in the table, went unchecked against the DNA. TRBV7-5 is termed a pseudogene. Sequenced material: memory CD4+ T cells sorted from blood. As to subset: CD45RA-negative fraction. The TCR sequence derives from a man younger than 45 in good health. The DNA for the CDR3 is TGTGCCAGAAGACAAAGTCGGGCCAACGTCCTGACTTTC. Translating gives CARRQSRANVLTF.